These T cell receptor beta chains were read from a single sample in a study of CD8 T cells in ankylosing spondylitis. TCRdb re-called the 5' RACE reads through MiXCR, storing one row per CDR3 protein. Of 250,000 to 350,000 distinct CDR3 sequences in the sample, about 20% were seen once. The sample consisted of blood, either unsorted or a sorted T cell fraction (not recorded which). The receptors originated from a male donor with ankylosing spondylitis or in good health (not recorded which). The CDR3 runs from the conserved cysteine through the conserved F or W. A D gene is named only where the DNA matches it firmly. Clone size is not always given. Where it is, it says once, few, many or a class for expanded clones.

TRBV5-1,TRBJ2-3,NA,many,CASSSGNWRTSTDTQYF,TGCGCCAGCAGCTCAGGGAATTGGAGGACTAGCACAGATACGCAGTATTTT
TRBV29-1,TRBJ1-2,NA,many,CSVGGDGYTF,TGCAGCGTTGGAGGTGATGGCTACACCTTC
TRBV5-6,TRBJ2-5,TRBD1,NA,CASSFVTRGSPETQYF,TGTGCCAGCAGCTTTGTAACCAGGGGGTCCCCAGAGACCCAGTACTTC
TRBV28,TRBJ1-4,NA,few,CASGSKNEKLFF,TGTGCCAGCGGATCAAAGAATGAAAAACTGTTTTTT
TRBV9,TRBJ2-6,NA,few,CASSVDIGQGPGSGANVLTF,TGTGCCAGCAGCGTAGATATAGGCCAGGGGCCGGGCTCTGGGGCCAACGTCCTGACTTTC
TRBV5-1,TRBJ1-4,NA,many,CASSLAGGTNEKLFF,TGCGCCAGCAGCTTGGCAGGCGGAACTAATGAAAAACTGTTTTTT
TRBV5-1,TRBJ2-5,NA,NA,CASRLIQETQYF,TGCGCCAGCAGACTAATCCAAGAGACCCAGTACTTC
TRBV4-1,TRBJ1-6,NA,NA,CASSQDPGLSNSPLHF,TGCGCCAGCAGCCAAGATCCAGGGCTGAGTAATTCACCCCTCCACTTT
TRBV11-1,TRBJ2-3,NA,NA,CASSLRSQGATDTQYF,TGTGCCAGCAGCTTACGTAGTCAGGGAGCCACAGATACGCAGTATTTT
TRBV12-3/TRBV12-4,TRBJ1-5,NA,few,CASSLGGLADQPQHF,TGTGCCAGCAGTTTAGGGGGCCTAGCCGATCAGCCCCAGCATTTT
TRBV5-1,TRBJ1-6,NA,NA,CASSLGRAYSPLHF,TGCGCCAGCAGCTTGGGGCGGGCCTATTCACCCCTCCACTTT
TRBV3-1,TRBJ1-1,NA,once,CASSQSWANTEAFF,TGTGCCAGCAGCCAATCATGGGCCAACACTGAAGCTTTCTTT
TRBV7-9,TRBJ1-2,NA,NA,CASSPANLYGYTF,TGTGCCAGCAGCCCGGCCAATCTCTACGGCTACACCTTC
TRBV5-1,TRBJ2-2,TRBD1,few,CASSLTGTGANTGELFF,TGCGCCAGCAGCTTGACCGGGACAGGAGCGAACACCGGGGAGCTGTTTTTT
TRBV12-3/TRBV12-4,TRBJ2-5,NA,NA,CASSLGAIQETQYF,TGTGCCAGCAGTTTAGGCGCAATCCAAGAGACCCAGTACTTC
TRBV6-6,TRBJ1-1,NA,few,CASSYGGFSEAFF,TGTGCCAGCAGTTACGGGGGGTTCAGTGAAGCTTTCTTT
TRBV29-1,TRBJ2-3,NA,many,CSVAGWDTQYF,TGCAGCGTTGCCGGGTGGGATACGCAGTATTTT
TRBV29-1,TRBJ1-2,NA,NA,CSVGPVIYGYTF,TGCAGCGTTGGACCGGTAATATATGGCTACACCTTC
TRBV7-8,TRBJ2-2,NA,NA,CASSGDRGAITGELFF,TGTGCCAGCAGCGGCGATCGGGGGGCGATCACCGGGGAGCTGTTTTTT
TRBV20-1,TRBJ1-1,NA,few,CSARDSSGIMNTEAFF,TGCAGTGCTAGAGATTCCTCAGGTATAATGAACACTGAAGCTTTCTTT
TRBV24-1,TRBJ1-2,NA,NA,CATSDGVMNYGYTF,TGTGCCACCAGTGATGGGGTTATGAACTATGGCTACACCTTC
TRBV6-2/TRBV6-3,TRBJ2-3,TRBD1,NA,CASSKQQGRTDTQYF,TGTGCCAGCAGTAAACAACAGGGGCGGACAGATACGCAGTATTTT
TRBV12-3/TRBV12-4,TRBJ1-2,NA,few,CASSRVGGDGYTF,TGTGCCAGCAGCCGGGTCGGTGGAGATGGCTACACCTTC
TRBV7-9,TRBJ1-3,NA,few,CASSRQASGNTIYF,TGTGCCAGCAGTAGGCAGGCCTCTGGAAACACCATATATTTT
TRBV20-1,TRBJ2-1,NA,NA,CSAPLRGGGRDSSSYNEQFF,TGCAGTGCGCCCCTACGTGGGGGGGGCCGGGACTCGAGCTCCTACAATGAGCAGTTCTTC
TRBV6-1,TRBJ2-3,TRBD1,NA,CASSHNRGRTDTQYF,TGTGCCAGCAGCCACAACAGGGGGCGCACAGATACGCAGTATTTT